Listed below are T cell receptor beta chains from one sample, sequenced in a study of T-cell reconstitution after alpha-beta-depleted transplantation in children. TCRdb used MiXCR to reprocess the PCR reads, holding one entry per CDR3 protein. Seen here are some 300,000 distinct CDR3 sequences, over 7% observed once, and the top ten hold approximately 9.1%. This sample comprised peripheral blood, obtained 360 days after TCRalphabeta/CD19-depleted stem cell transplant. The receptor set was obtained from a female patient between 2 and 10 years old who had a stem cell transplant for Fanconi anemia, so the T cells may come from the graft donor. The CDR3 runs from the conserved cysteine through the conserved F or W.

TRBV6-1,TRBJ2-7,CASSEATGMGYEQYF
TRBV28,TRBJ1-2,CASSLGTGGRLYGYTF
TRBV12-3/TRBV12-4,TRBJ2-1,CASSLGLAAPGEQFF
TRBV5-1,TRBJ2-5,CASTTGTGDPRGTQYF
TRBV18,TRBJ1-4,CASSPPGHRNEKLFF
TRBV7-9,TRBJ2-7,CASSLGRGRAYEQYF
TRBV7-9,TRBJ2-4,CASSPRVNQNIQYF
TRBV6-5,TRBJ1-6,CASSYDSLYNSPLHF
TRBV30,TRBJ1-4,CAWTLGQTNEKLFF
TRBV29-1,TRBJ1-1,CSVGGEVGAFF
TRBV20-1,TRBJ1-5,CSARQGTEQPQHF
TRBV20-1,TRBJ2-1,CSAKRTSGIYNEQFF
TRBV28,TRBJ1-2,CASSDQIYGYTF
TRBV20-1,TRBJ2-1,CSAPQRVRRNEQFF
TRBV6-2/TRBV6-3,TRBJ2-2,CASSYMDTGELFF
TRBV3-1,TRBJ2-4,CASSQAGGLGQYF
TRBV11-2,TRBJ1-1,CASSSPGTGKQTEAFF
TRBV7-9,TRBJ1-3,CASRKAEVSSGNTIYF
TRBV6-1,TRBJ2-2,CASSASFRTGELFF
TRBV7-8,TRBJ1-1,CASRWTESGEAFF
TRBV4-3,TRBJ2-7,CASSQDGGGGPSYEQYF
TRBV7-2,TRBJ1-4,CASSLNHGEKLFF
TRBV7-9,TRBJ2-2,CASSPAGTGTGELFF
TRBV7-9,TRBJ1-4,CASSSLTGINEKLFF
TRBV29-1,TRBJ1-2,CSVDDGADSYGYTF
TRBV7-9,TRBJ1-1,CASSLVVSGSTEAFF
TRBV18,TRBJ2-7,CASSPTDYLRVQYF
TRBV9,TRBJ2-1,CASSVGTNNEQFF
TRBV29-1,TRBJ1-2,CSAWTGNGYTF
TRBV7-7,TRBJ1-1,CASTSWLSTEAFF
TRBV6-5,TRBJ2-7,CASSYTHSVFNEQYF
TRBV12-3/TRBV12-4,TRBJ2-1,CASSLAAEQFF
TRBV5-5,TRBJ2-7,CASSLEIYEQYF
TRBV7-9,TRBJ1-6,CASSLALASSYNSPLHF
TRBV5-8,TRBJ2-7,CASSNGLSYEQYF
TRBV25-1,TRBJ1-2,CASSEYFGTGRGYGYTF
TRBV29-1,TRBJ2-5,CSVGKGWQETQYF
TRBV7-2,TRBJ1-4,CASSLQGQPSEKLFF
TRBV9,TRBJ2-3,CASSVDPSGGTTHYF
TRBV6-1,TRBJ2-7,CASREEGRDDEQYF
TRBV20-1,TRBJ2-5,CSADGTSKETQYF
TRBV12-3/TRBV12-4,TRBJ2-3,CASSGSLSQYF
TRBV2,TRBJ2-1,CASSETGAAFF